The clone carrying this TCR beta chain appeared once. The data are from a study of blood T cell repertoires in COVID-19. The germline CDR1 and CDR2 sequences are LGHNA and YSLEER. This CDR3 is 13 amino acids long. V was cut by 3 bases and J by 4 bases, with 10 bases left in between. The protocol was immunoSEQ multiplex PCR, while the TCRdb copy is restricted to in-frame clones and leaves out a portion. The data hold under 250,000 clones, with approximately 86% observed a single time. This chain connects TRBV4-3 to TRBJ2-7; D is perhaps TRBD1 (5 bases). The receptor's source is a woman aged 70-85 years with active or convalescent COVID-19. The sequenced sample was peripheral blood. The chain's CDR3 is CASSQFQGYEQYF. The CDR3 DNA reads TGCGCCAGCAGCCAGTTCCAGGGTTACGAGCAGTACTTC.